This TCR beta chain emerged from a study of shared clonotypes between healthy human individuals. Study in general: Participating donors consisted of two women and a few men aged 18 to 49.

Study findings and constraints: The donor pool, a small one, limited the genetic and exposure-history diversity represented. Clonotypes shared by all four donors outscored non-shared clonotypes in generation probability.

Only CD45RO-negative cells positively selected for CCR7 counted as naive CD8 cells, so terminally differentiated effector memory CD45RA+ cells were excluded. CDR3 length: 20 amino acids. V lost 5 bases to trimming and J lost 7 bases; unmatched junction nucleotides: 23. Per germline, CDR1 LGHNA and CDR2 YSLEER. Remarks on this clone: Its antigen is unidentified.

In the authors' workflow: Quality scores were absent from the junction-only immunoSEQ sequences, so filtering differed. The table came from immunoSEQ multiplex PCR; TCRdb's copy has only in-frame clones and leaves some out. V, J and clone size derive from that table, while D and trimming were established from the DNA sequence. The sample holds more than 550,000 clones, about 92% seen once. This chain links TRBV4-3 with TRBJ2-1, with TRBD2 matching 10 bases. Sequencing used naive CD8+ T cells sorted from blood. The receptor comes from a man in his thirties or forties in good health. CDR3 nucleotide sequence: TGCGCCAGCAGCTCTCAACCACCCCTTAGTCTAGCGGGAGATTTGAATGAGCAGTTCTTC. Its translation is CASSSQPPLSLAGDLNEQFF.